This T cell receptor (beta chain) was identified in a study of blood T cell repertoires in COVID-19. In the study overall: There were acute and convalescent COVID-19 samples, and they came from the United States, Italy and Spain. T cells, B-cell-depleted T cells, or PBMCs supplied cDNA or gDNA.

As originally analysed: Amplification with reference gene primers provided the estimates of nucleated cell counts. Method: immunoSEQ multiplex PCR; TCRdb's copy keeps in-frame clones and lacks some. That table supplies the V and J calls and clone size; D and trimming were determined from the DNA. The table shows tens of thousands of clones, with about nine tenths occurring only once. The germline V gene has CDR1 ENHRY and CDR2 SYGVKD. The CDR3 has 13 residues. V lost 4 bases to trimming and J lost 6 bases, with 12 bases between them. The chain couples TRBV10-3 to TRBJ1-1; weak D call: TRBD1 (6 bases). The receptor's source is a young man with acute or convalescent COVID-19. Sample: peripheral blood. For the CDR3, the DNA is TGTGCCATCAGTGGGGGGGGACATGCTGAAGCTTTCTTT. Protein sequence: CAISGGGHAEAFF.